Shown below are 19 T cell receptor beta chains from a single sample sequenced in a study of shared T cell receptors in the human thymus (dated by TCRdb to the early 2020s). Preparation of the library involved the immunoSEQ multiplex PCR assay. TCRdb holds this immuneACCESS table with in-frame rearrangements only. Some clones are missing; in checked studies, unresolved V genes explain under half, and the rest has no known cause. This sample has some 720,000 clones in its table, and around 87% of those were observed once. The ten top clones hold roughly 0.0097% of the sample. This same sample was also part of a study on human thymus T cells.

The sequencing input was thymocytes. The source is a boy in the first two years of life with a congenital heart defect. Donor details come from another sample of the same person, matched by shared clones.

The chain links TRBV27 to TRBJ2-3; perhaps TRBD2 as D (6 bases). This CDR3 contains 14 residues. Deletions cut 2 bases from V and 6 bases from J, with 12 bases between. Germline-derived CDR1 and CDR2 are MNHEY and SMNVEV (reference sequence). The CDR3 spells CASSLGSGVDTQYF. The CDR3 DNA follows: TGTGCCAGCAGTTTAGGGTCGGGAGTGGATACGCAGTATTTT.

Here the CDR3 reads CASSQKGAGRGNYTQYF. CDR3 nucleotide sequence: TGTGCCAGCAGTCAAAAGGGAGCGGGGCGAGGGAACTATACGCAGTATTTT. This chain connects TRBV28 to TRBJ2-3; TRBD2 matches at 7 bases. V lost 5 bases and J lost 7; bases outside the gene matches: 18. This CDR3 is built from 17 residues. Germline assignment: CDR1 MDHEN and CDR2 SYDVKM.

The chain employs TRBV19 and TRBJ2-1, with 13 bases aligning to TRBD2. The CDR3 totals 16 residues. Trimming at V came to 4 bases and at J to 6 bases, leaving 6 bases not matched to a gene. Germline V gene sequence: CDR1 LNHDA, CDR2 SQIVND (reference sequence). The CDR3 region is CASSTPRTSGSNEQFF. The DNA of the CDR3 is TGTGCCAGTAGTACCCCCCGGACTAGCGGGAGCAATGAGCAGTTCTTC.

This clone is a singleton in its sample. The chain is built from TRBV5-1 and TRBJ1-2; D not certain. From germline, CDR1 is SGHRS and CDR2 YFSETQ. The CDR3 has 13 amino acids. V was pared by 0 bases and J by 8 bases, with 11 bases between. The DNA for the CDR3 is TGCGCCAGCAGCTTGGTCGGGGTCTGGGGCTACACCTTC. Its translation: CASSLVGVWGYTF. Full variable domain (missing parts from reference TRBV5-1 and TRBJ1-2): KAGVTQTPRYLIKTRGQQVTLSCSPISGHRSVSWYQQTPGQGLQFLFEYFSETQRNKGNFPGRFSGRQFSNSRSEMNVSTLELGDSALYLCASSLVGVWGYTFGSGTRLTVV.

The rearrangement uses TRBV7-2 and TRBJ2-7, with 9 bases that match TRBD2. Germline assignment: CDR1 SGHTA and CDR2 FQGNSA. CDR3 size: 17 residues. V lost 6 bases, J lost 2 bases, and 14 bases stayed unmatched. The CDR3 DNA follows: TGTGCCAGCAGTCTAGCAGAGGCTAGCGGGATTCCCTACGAGCAGTACTTC. Encoded protein: CASSLAEASGIPYEQYF. Combining the CDR3 with reference TRBV7-2 and TRBJ2-7 gives the whole variable domain GAGVSQSPSNKVTEKGKDVELRCDPISGHTALYWYRQSLGQGLEFLIYFQGNSAPDKSGLPSDRFSAERTGGSVSTLTIQRTQQEDSAVYLCASSLAEASGIPYEQYFGPGTRLTVT.

V and J are TRBV28 and TRBJ2-4; 7 bases line up with TRBD1. Germline CDR1 MDHEN, CDR2 SYDVKM. This CDR3 comprises 13 residues. V gave up 6 bases and J gave up 7 bases; unmatched junction bases: 6. The CDR3 DNA is TGTGCCAGCAGCTTACAGGGGCCGAACATTCAGTACTTC. It is translated as CASSLQGPNIQYF. The full variable domain, with the rest looked up from reference TRBV28 and TRBJ2-4, is DVKVTQSSRYLVKRTGEKVFLECVQDMDHENMFWYRQDPGLGLRLIYFSYDVKMKEKGDIPEGYSVSREKKERFSLILESASTNQTSMYLCASSLQGPNIQYFGAGTRLSVL.

The chain carries TRBV4-2 and TRBJ1-3; D may be TRBD1 (5 bases). This CDR3 comprises 15 residues. V shed 3 bases and J shed 1 base, with 10 bases lying between them. Germline loops: CDR1 LGHNA, CDR2 YNFKEQ. This CDR3 reads CASSQHGHSGNTIYF. CDR3 coding DNA: TGTGCCAGCAGCCAGCACGGACATTCTGGAAACACCATATATTTT.

The chain is built from TRBV6-1 and TRBJ2-7, with 9 bases matching TRBD1. The V segment lost 11 bases and the J segment 0 bases; nucleotides outside the gene matches: 11. This CDR3 is 15 amino acids long. The germline V gene encodes CDR1 MNHNS and CDR2 SASEGT. CDR3 in amino acids: CAVNSGTGSSYEQYF. The CDR3 DNA follows: TGTGCCGTAAATTCCGGGACAGGGAGCTCCTACGAGCAGTACTTC.

In DNA form, the CDR3 reads TGTGCCAGCAGCTTAGATCACAGGGTGGCGAGCAATCAGCCCCAGCATTTT. Translated: CASSLDHRVASNQPQHF. V and J are TRBV7-2 and TRBJ1-5, with D possibly matching TRBD1 (6 bases). The CDR3 covers 17 residues. Germline V gives CDR1 SGHTA, CDR2 FQGNSA. V lost 1 base and J 1 base, leaving 14 bases between the germline ends.

V and J are TRBV7-6 and TRBJ2-5; 11 bases are shared with TRBD2. The CDR3 runs to 16 residues. The ends lost 5 bases at V and 5 bases at J; junction bases unmatched: 10. Germline V gene lookup returns CDR1 SGHVS and CDR2 FNYEAQ. This chain's CDR3 is CASSLTSGTMRETQYF. CDR3 bases: TGTGCCAGCAGCCTGACTAGCGGGACGATGAGGGAGACCCAGTACTTC.

The chain is built from TRBV4-3 and TRBJ2-7; 7 bases match TRBD2. This CDR3 spans 19 amino acids. The germline gives CDR1 LGHNA, CDR2 YSLEER. With V trimmed by 0 bases and J by 3 bases, 17 bases remained unmatched. Here the CDR3 DNA reads TGCGCCAGCAGCCAAGATACGGCGGGAGTAGACCACCTGGTCTACGAGCAGTACTTC. Translating gives CASSQDTAGVDHLVYEQYF.

The V call is TRBV9, the J call TRBJ2-7, with TRBD2 matching over 14 bases. The CDR3 has 17 residues. V lost 4 bases, J lost 4 bases, and 10 bases stayed unmatched. CDR1 and CDR2 (germline): SGDLS, YYNGEE. The DNA of the CDR3 is TGTGCCAGCAGCCCTTACCCGGGACTAGCGGGAGTATACGAGCAGTACTTC. Residues: CASSPYPGLAGVYEQYF.

This chain links TRBV7-9 with TRBJ2-3; TRBD2 agrees at 12 bases. Per germline, CDR1 SEHNR and CDR2 FQNEAQ (reference sequence). V shed 5 bases and J 2 bases; nucleotides not matched to a gene: 14. This CDR3 has 19 residues. For the CDR3, the DNA is TGTGCCAGCAGCCTGGGGCTAGCGGGAGGGCCATTACCCACAGATACGCAGTATTTT. This encodes CASSLGLAGGPLPTDTQYF.

The J gene is TRBJ2-2, the V gene TRBV10-1; 8 positions agree with TRBD2. V dropped 2 bases and J dropped 1; count of bases not matched to a gene: 3. Looked up from germline, CDR1 is WNHNN and CDR2 is SYGVQD (reference sequence). The CDR3 sequence is 16 residues long. The CDR3 DNA follows: TGCGCCAGCAGTGAGACTAGCGGAGAGAACACCGGGGAGCTGTTTTTT. Protein: CASSETSGENTGELFF.

This clone was detected once. The CDR3 bases are TGTGCCACCAGCACCGTCGGGGAAGAGACCCAGTACTTC. Translated, it gives CATSTVGEETQYF. The chain joins TRBV15 to TRBJ2-5, with D perhaps TRBD2 (5 bases). V gave up 4 bases and J gave up 3 bases, with 9 bases separating them. The germline V gene encodes CDR1 LNHNV and CDR2 YYDKDF (reference sequence). This CDR3 comprises 13 residues.

This clone has a single count. The chain combines TRBV27 with TRBJ2-2; D perhaps matches TRBD2 (5 bases). Germline values: CDR1 MNHEY, CDR2 SMNVEV (reference sequence). The CDR3 sequence is 19 residues long. The V and J ends lost 8 bases and 4 bases respectively, with 29 bases between them. CDR3 DNA sequence: TGTGCCAGCGCCTCGAGGGTGCGGAGGCGAGGTCGGGGCACCGGGGAGCTGTTTTTT. Translation gives CASASRVRRRGRGTGELFF.

The chain recombines TRBV9 with TRBJ2-7; 14 nucleotides agree with TRBD2. V was clipped by 2 bases and J by 9 bases; unmatched bases: 7. The germline gives CDR1 SGDLS, CDR2 YYNGEE. The CDR3 sequence is 15 residues long. CDR3 sequence reads: CASSVGTSGSEGQYF. The CDR3 region has the DNA TGTGCCAGCAGCGTCGGGACTAGCGGGAGCGAAGGGCAGTACTTC.

V and J are TRBV10-2 and TRBJ1-2; the D is unclear. Germline V gene data show CDR1 as WSHSY and CDR2 as SAAADI. Trimming removed 3 bases at V and 4 bases at J, with 18 bases between. The CDR3 spans 16 residues. In DNA, the CDR3 is TGCGCCAGCAGTGACGTGCAAAACACAGAGTCCTATGGCTACACCTTC. Its translation is CASSDVQNTESYGYTF.

The J gene is TRBJ1-2, the V gene TRBV14; D uncertain. V was cut by 1 base and J by 4 bases, with 16 bases left in between. The CDR3 sequence is 16 residues long. Germline V CDR1 and CDR2: SGHDN, FVKESK. Written as DNA, the CDR3 is TGTGCCAGCAGCCAAGTACAACTCCCCCGGAGCTATGGCTACACCTTC. Protein product: CASSQVQLPRSYGYTF.